The present TCR beta chain was sequenced within a study of blood T cell repertoires in COVID-19. Study context: The analysed material was cDNA or gDNA that came from T cells, B-cell-depleted T cells, or PBMCs.

Authors' processing steps: Amplified reference gene primers provided the basis for estimating nucleated cell counts. Only in-frame clones appear in the TCRdb table, and some are missing; sequencing was by immunoSEQ multiplex PCR. The D gene and trimming were derived from the DNA, and the V and J assignments and clone size from that table. The sample lists approximately 81,000 clones, approximately 78% occurring once. Germline V lookup: CDR1 KGHSH, CDR2 LQKENI. The V gene end was trimmed by 6 bases and the J gene end by 5 bases; junction bases not matched to a gene: 18. The length of the CDR3 is 17 residues.

J is TRBJ2-7 and V is TRBV18, with 8 nucleotides matching TRBD2. The sequencing sample was made of peripheral blood. The sequence was collected from a human donor in a cohort sampled during active COVID-19. Here the CDR3 reads CASSVLGAVRRGDEQYF. In nucleotides, the CDR3 is TGTGCCAGCTCTGTTTTGGGGGCTGTCCGGCGGGGGGACGAGCAGTACTTC.